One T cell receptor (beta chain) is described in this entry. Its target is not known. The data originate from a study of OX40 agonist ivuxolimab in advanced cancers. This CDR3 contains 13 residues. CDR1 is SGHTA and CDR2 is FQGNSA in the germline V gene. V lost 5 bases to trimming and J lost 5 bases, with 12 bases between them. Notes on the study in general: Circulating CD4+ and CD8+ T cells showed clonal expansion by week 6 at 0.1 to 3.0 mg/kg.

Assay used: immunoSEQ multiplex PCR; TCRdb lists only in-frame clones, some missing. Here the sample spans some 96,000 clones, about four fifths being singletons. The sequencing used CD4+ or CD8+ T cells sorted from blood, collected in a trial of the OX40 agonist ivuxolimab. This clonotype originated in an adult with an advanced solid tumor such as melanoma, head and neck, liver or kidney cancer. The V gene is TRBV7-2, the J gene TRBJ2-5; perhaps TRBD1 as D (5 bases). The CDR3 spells CASSTDRTETQYF. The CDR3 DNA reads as TGTGCCAGCAGCACCGACAGAACGGAGACCCAGTACTTC. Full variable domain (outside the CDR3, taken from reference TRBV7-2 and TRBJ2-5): GAGVSQSPSNKVTEKGKDVELRCDPISGHTALYWYRQSLGQGLEFLIYFQGNSAPDKSGLPSDRFSAERTGGSVSTLTIQRTQQEDSAVYLCASSTDRTETQYFGPGTRLLVL.